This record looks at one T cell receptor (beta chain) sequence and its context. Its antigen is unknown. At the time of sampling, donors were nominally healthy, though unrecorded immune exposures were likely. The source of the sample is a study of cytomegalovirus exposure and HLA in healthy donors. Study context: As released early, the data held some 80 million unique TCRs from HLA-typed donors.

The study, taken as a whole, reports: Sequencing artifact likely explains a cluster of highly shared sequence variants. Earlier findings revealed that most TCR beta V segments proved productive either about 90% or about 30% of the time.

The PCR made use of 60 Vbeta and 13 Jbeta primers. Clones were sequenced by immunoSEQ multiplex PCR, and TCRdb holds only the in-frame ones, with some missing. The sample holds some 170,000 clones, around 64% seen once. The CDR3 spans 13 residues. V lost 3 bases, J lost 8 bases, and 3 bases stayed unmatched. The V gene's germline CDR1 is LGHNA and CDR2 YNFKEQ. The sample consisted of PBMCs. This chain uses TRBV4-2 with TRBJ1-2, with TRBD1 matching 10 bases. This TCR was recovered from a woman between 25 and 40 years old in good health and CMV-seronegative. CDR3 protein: CASSQGTGEGYTF. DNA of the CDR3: TGTGCCAGCAGCCAGGGGACAGGGGAGGGCTACACCTTC.